This record concerns one T cell receptor (beta chain) sequence. What it binds is unknown. PCR was performed using 60 Vbeta and 13 Jbeta primers. Repertoires were generated with immunoSEQ multiplex PCR, while TCRdb's copy carries only in-frame clones and drops some. The sample lists 95,000 to 150,000 clones; roughly four fifths were seen once. The data belong to a study of cytomegalovirus exposure and HLA in healthy donors. Germline V gene lookup returns CDR1 SGHRS and CDR2 YFSETQ. The CDR3 is 13 residues long. J was trimmed by 11 bases and V by 4 bases; bases with no gene match: 9. Study-wide points: Later analysis revealed greater clonal expansion in HLA-associated TCR beta chains than in equally common others.

The clonotype originates from a woman in her forties or fifties in good health and CMV-seropositive. This chain joins TRBV5-1 and TRBJ1-2, with 9 bases identical to TRBD1. Input material: PBMCs. CDR3 bases: TGCGCCAGCAGCCCGGAGGGGACAGGGATATACACCTTC. This sequence encodes CASSPEGTGIYTF.